Listed here are 21 T cell receptor beta chains from one sample, sequenced in a study of shared clonotypes between healthy human individuals. Produced via immunoSEQ multiplex PCR; TCRdb's table is partial and in-frame only. The table has hundreds of thousands of clones, around 67% seen once. The specimen was memory CD4+ T cells sorted from blood. Indicated subset: CD45RA-negative fraction. Receptors were obtained from a woman under 40 in good health.

The gene calls are TRBV5-4 and TRBJ2-5; TRBD1 matches at 10 bases. The ends lost 0 bases at V and 5 bases at J; junction bases unmatched: 10. This CDR3 spans 17 amino acids. CDR1 SGHNT and CDR2 YYREEE come from the germline V gene (reference sequence). This CDR3 reads CASSLALGQGMGETQYF. CDR3 sequence (DNA): TGTGCCAGCAGCTTGGCTTTGGGACAGGGGATGGGGGAGACCCAGTACTTC.

The V gene is TRBV5-8, the J gene TRBJ1-5; D gene unclear. There are 11 residues in the CDR3. Looked up from germline, CDR1 is SGHTS and CDR2 is YDEGEE. The V end was cut by 0 bases, the J end by 8 bases, with 3 bases between. CDR3 DNA: TGTGCCAGCAGCTTGGAAGAGCCCCAGCATTTT. Amino acid sequence: CASSLEEPQHF.

This clone was observed many times. The chain links TRBV5-1 to TRBJ2-3; D uncertain. The CDR3 is 15 amino acids. The V end was cut by 2 bases, the J end by 2 bases, with 12 bases between. CDR1 SGHRS and CDR2 YFSETQ come from the germline V gene. The CDR3 sequence: CASSLTNVLTDTQYF. The CDR3 region has the DNA TGCGCCAGCAGCTTAACCAATGTCCTCACAGATACGCAGTATTTT.

This chain uses TRBV28 with TRBJ2-7; D might be TRBD1 (5 bases). The CDR3 loop spans 14 amino acids. Germline CDR1 MDHEN, CDR2 SYDVKM. The V end lost 0 bases, the J end lost 5 bases, and 11 bases lay between the germline ends. Here the CDR3 DNA reads TGTGCCAGCAGTTTATGGGGGCGCAAGGACGAGCAGTACTTC. Translation gives CASSLWGRKDEQYF.

In this sample, this clone turned up a few times. The V call is TRBV7-8, the J call TRBJ1-3, with a possible D match to TRBD1 (5 bases). Germline lookup yields CDR1 SGHVS and CDR2 FQNEAQ. V was clipped by 2 bases and J by 0 bases, with 17 bases between them. This CDR3 spans 18 amino acids. CDR3 protein: CASSLLAAGTFSGNTIYF. CDR3 nucleotide sequence: TGTGCCAGCAGCTTATTGGCAGCCGGGACGTTCTCTGGAAACACCATATATTTT.

This chain connects TRBV6-5 to TRBJ2-7; 12 bases are shared with TRBD2. This CDR3 has 14 residues. CDR1 is MNHEY, CDR2 SVGAGI, per germline. Losses at the gene ends were 11 bases for V and 7 bases for J; bases not matched to a gene: 12. The CDR3 DNA follows: TGTGCCCTAACCCCTAGCGGGAGGGCCTCGGAGCAGTACTTC. Residues: CALTPSGRASEQYF.

This clone was observed once. The chain uses TRBV6-1 and TRBJ1-5; D uncertain. Germline V gives CDR1 MNHNS, CDR2 SASEGT. Trimming stripped 2 bases from V and 4 bases from J, with 9 bases between. This CDR3 has 14 amino acids. The CDR3 DNA follows: TGTGCCAGCAGTGAATCGGGGAGTAATCAGCCCCAGCATTTT. Protein product: CASSESGSNQPQHF.

The chain has TRBV2 and TRBJ2-7; 7 positions agree with TRBD2. CDR3 length: 13 residues. Trimming removed 4 bases from V and 3 bases from J; junction bases left unmatched: 3. Germline CDR1 SNHLY, CDR2 FYNNEI. Here the CDR3 reads CASSVERDYEQYF. The CDR3, as DNA: TGTGCCAGCAGTGTCGAGCGGGACTACGAGCAGTACTTC.

This clone appeared a single time. CDR3 sequence reads: CASSIGPRDGAEAFF. The CDR3 nucleotides are TGTGCCAGTAGTATAGGACCGAGGGATGGGGCTGAAGCTTTCTTT. The gene calls are TRBV19 and TRBJ1-1, with D hard to call. Looked up from germline, CDR1 is LNHDA and CDR2 is SQIVND (reference sequence). This CDR3 contains 15 residues. V lost 1 base and J lost 6, with 15 bases in between. Supplemented by reference TRBV19 and TRBJ1-1, the full variable domain reads DGGITQSPKYLFRKEGQNVTLSCEQNLNHDAMYWYRQDPGQGLRLIYYSQIVNDFQKGDIAEGYSVSREKKESFPLTVTSAQKNPTAFYLCASSIGPRDGAEAFFGQGTRLTVV.

This rearrangement joins TRBV6-5 to TRBJ2-3; 7 bases are a match to TRBD2. Trimming cost V 6 bases and J 4 bases; bases outside gene matches: 4. The CDR3 covers 13 residues. CDR1 and CDR2 from the germline V gene are MNHEY and SVGAGI. This CDR3 is CASRGGTADTQYF. DNA of the CDR3: TGTGCCAGCAGGGGAGGGACGGCAGATACGCAGTATTTT.

The chain uses TRBV11-2 and TRBJ2-1; D is undetermined. Germline CDR1 reads SGHAT; CDR2 reads FQNNGV. The CDR3 runs 15 residues. Deletions cut 2 bases from V and 7 bases from J, with 15 bases between. CDR3 region: CASSLIHALSNEQFF. The DNA of the CDR3 is TGTGCCAGCAGCTTAATTCATGCCCTCTCGAATGAGCAGTTCTTC.

The V and J genes are TRBV6-5 and TRBJ2-7; 8 bases fit TRBD2. There are 13 residues in the CDR3. The junction had 12 bases not matched to a gene; V was cut back by 6 bases and J by 11 bases. CDR1 and CDR2 (germline): MNHEY, SVGAGI. The CDR3 DNA reads TGTGCCAGCAGACCCACCGGGCGGGGGGCGAAGTACTTC. It specifies CASRPTGRGAKYF.

The rearrangement uses TRBV4-1 and TRBJ2-5, with D tentatively TRBD1 (6 bases). The CDR3 loop spans 16 amino acids. Per germline, CDR1 MGHRA and CDR2 YSYEKL. With 1 base removed from V and 2 bases from J, the gap between germline ends came to 14 bases. CDR3 region: CASSQVRDKGQETQYF. Written as DNA, the CDR3 is TGCGCCAGCAGCCAAGTTAGGGACAAAGGGCAAGAGACCCAGTACTTC.

The chain employs TRBV2 and TRBJ2-5, with D possibly being TRBD1 (6 bases). Looked up from germline, CDR1 is SNHLY and CDR2 is FYNNEI. The CDR3 is 14 residues long. Trimming left V 7 bases short and J 4 bases short, with 16 bases between. The CDR3 spells CASIRDTGTETQYF. The CDR3 region has the DNA TGTGCCAGCATTCGGGACACGGGAACAGAGACCCAGTACTTC.

A single count supports this clone. The chain joins TRBV28 to TRBJ1-2; TRBD1 is a possible D gene (5 bases). V shed 3 bases and J shed 4 bases, with 15 bases lying between them. This CDR3 is built from 15 residues. Germline loops: CDR1 MDHEN, CDR2 SYDVKM. This CDR3 is CASSLGGGHPYGYTF. CDR3 sequence (DNA): TGTGCCAGCAGTTTGGGAGGCGGACATCCCTATGGCTACACCTTC.

The chain recombines TRBV28 with TRBJ1-2; D remains unclear. The germline V and J ends were trimmed by 6 bases and 3 bases, with 8 bases remaining between them. The germline gives CDR1 MDHEN, CDR2 SYDVKM. This CDR3 has 12 residues. Here the CDR3 DNA reads TGTGCCAGCAGCGCAGCCGACTATGGCTACACCTTC. This codes for CASSAADYGYTF.

The rearrangement joins TRBV29-1 to TRBJ2-1; TRBD2 matches 7 bases. J gave up 5 bases and V 2 bases, and 3 bases lay outside the gene matches. The CDR3 loop spans 13 amino acids. Germline V gene data show CDR1 as SQVTM and CDR2 as ANQGSEA. In DNA, the CDR3 is TGCAGCGTTGAACTAGCGGAGCACAATGAGCAGTTCTTC. This encodes CSVELAEHNEQFF.

The chain is built from TRBV5-1 and TRBJ1-4; no reliable D call. Germline V gene lookup returns CDR1 SGHRS and CDR2 YFSETQ. Deletions cut 0 bases from V and 7 bases from J, with 7 bases between. This CDR3 spans 13 amino acids. CDR3 sequence reads: CASSLAGFEKLFF. The CDR3 nucleotides are TGCGCCAGCAGCTTGGCCGGGTTTGAAAAACTGTTTTTT. The full variable domain, completed using reference TRBV5-1 and TRBJ1-4, is KAGVTQTPRYLIKTRGQQVTLSCSPISGHRSVSWYQQTPGQGLQFLFEYFSETQRNKGNFPGRFSGRQFSNSRSEMNVSTLELGDSALYLCASSLAGFEKLFFGSGTQLSVL.

This clone has only a few counts. The chain combines TRBV28 with TRBJ2-7; D is possibly TRBD1 (6 bases). V was pared by 1 base and J by 1 base, with 20 bases between. Per the germline V gene, CDR1 is MDHEN and CDR2 is SYDVKM. There are 18 residues in the CDR3. The chain's CDR3 is CASSLSGIRGQGSYEQYF. CDR3 DNA: TGTGCCAGCAGTTTATCTGGGATTCGGGGCCAGGGGTCCTACGAGCAGTACTTC.

The chain has TRBV5-1 and TRBJ1-2; D is perhaps TRBD1 (5 bases). The CDR3 is 12 residues long. Trimming removed 4 bases at V and 4 bases at J, with 8 bases between. Germline V gives CDR1 SGHRS, CDR2 YFSETQ. DNA for the CDR3: TGCGCCAGCAGCGTCGACAGCTATGGCTACACCTTC. Translation: CASSVDSYGYTF.

The rearrangement links TRBV20-1 to TRBJ2-1, with D perhaps assigned TRBD1 or TRBD2 (5 bases each). Trimming removed 3 bases at V and 10 bases at J, with 10 bases between. The CDR3 length is 11 residues. The germline CDR1 and CDR2 sequences are DFQATT and SNEGSKA (reference sequence). CDR3 sequence reads: CSARRGYEQFF. Written as DNA, the CDR3 is TGCAGTGCTAGGAGGGGATACGAGCAGTTCTTC.